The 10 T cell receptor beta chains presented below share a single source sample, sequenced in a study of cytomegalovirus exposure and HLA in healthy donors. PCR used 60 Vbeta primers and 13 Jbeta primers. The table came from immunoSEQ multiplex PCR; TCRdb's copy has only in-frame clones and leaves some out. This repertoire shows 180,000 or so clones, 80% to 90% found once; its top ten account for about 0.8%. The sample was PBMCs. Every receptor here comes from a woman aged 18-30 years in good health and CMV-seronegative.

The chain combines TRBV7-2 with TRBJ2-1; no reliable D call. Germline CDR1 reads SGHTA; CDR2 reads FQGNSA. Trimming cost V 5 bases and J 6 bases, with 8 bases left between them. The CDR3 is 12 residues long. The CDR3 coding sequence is TGTGCCAGCAGCCTCGGGTTCAATGAGCAGTTCTTC. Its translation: CASSLGFNEQFF.

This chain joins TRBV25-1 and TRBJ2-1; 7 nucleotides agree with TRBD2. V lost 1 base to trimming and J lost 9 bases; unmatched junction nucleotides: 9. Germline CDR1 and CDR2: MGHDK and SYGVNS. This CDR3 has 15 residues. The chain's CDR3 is CASSEWGSPGGEQFF. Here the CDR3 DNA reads TGTGCCAGCAGTGAATGGGGCAGCCCGGGGGGTGAGCAGTTCTTC.

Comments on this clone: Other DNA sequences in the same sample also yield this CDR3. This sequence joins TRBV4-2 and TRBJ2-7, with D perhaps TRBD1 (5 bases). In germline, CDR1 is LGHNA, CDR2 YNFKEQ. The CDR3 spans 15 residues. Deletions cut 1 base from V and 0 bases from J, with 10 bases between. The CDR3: CASSQGGASSYEQYF. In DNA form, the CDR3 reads TGTGCCAGCAGCCAAGGGGGCGCCTCCTCCTACGAGCAGTACTTC.

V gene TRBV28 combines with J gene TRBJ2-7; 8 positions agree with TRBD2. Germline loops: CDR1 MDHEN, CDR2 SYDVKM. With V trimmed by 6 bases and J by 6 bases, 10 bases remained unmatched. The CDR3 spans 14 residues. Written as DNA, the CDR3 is TGTGCCAGCAGCGCTTCCGGGAGGGCTACCGAGCAGTACTTC. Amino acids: CASSASGRATEQYF.

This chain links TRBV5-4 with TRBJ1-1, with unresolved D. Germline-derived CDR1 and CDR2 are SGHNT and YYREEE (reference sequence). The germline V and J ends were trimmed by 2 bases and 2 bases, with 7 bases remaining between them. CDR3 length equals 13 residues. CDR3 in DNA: TGTGCCAGCAGCTTCCAGGCCAACACTGAAGCTTTCTTT. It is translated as CASSFQANTEAFF.

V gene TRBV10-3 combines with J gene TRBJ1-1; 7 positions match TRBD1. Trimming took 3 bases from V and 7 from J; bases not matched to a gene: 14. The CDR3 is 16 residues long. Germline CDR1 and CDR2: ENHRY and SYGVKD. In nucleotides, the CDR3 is TGTGCCATCAGTGATAGGGACAGACTAAGTCATCATGAAGCTTTCTTT. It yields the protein CAISDRDRLSHHEAFF.

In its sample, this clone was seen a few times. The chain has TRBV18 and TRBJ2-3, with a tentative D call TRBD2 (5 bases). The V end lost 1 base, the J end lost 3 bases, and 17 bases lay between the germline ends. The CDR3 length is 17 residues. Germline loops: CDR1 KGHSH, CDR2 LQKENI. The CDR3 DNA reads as TGTGCCAGCTCACCACTAACGGGAAAGACGAGAACAGATACGCAGTATTTT. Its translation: CASSPLTGKTRTDTQYF.

The CDR3 nucleotides read TGCGCCAGCAGCCCAGGGACAGGGAATCAGCCCCAGCATTTT. Its protein product is CASSPGTGNQPQHF. This chain joins TRBV5-1 and TRBJ1-5; 9 bases are shared with TRBD1. Germline V gene lookup returns CDR1 SGHRS and CDR2 YFSETQ. CDR3 size: 14 residues. The V gene end was trimmed by 4 bases and the J gene end by 4 bases; junction bases not matched to a gene: 3.

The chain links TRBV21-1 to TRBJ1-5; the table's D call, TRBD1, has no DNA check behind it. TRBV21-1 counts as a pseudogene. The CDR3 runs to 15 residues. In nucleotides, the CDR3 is TGTGCCAGCAGCCGGGACAGACATAGCAATCAGCCCCAGCATTTT. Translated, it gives CASSRDRHSNQPQHF.

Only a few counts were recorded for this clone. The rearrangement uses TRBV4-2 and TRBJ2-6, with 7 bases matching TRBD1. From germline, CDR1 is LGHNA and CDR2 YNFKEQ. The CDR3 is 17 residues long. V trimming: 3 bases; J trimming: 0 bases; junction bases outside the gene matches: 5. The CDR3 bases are TGTGCCAGCAGCCATGGACAGGTTCGCTCTGGGGCCAACGTCCTGACTTTC. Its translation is CASSHGQVRSGANVLTF.